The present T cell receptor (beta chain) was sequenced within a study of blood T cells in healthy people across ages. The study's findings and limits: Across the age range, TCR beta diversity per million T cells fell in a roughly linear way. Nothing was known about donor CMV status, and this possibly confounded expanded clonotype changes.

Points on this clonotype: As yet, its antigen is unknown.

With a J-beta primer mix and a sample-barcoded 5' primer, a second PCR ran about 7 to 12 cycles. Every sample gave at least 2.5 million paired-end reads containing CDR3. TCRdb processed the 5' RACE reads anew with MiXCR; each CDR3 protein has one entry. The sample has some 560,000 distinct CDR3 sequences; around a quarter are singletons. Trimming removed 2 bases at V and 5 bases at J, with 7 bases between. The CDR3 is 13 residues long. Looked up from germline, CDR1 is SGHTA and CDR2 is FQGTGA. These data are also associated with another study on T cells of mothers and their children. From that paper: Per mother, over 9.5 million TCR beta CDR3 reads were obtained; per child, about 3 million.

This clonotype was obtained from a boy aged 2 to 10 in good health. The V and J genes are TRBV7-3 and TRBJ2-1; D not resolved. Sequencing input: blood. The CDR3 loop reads CASSLYPDNEQFF. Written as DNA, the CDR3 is TGTGCCAGCAGCTTATATCCGGACAATGAGCAGTTCTTC.